These 18 T cell receptor beta chains share one sample of origin, sequenced in a study of blood T cell repertoires in COVID-19. The method was immunoSEQ multiplex PCR; TCRdb's version includes in-frame clones alone and lacks a portion of them. The table has approximately 210,000 clones, 92% seen once. Sequencing input: peripheral blood. These receptors were collected from a man younger than 40 with acute or convalescent COVID-19.

The rearrangement joins TRBV9 to TRBJ2-3, with D perhaps matching TRBD2 (6 bases). The V end lost 4 bases, the J end lost 0 bases, and 21 bases lay between the germline ends. This CDR3 spans 18 amino acids. Germline V lookup: CDR1 SGDLS, CDR2 YYNGEE. The CDR3 protein is CASSPTGGGLQSTDTQYF. The CDR3, as DNA: TGTGCCAGCAGCCCGACCGGCGGAGGACTACAAAGCACAGATACGCAGTATTTT.

The genes are TRBV5-1 and TRBJ2-7; D is possibly TRBD1 (5 bases). The germline gives CDR1 SGHRS, CDR2 YFSETQ. The CDR3 contains 12 residues. Trimming took off 3 bases at V and 6 bases at J, with 10 bases between the two ends. CDR3 residues: CASSWHQGEQYF. The CDR3 coding sequence is TGCGCCAGCAGCTGGCATCAGGGCGAGCAGTACTTC.

The V gene is TRBV27, the J gene TRBJ2-1, with 8 nucleotides matching TRBD2. Germline CDR1 MNHEY, CDR2 SMNVEV (reference sequence). CDR3 length equals 14 residues. The junction had 6 bases not matched to a gene; V was cut back by 5 bases and J by 6 bases. CDR3 DNA: TGTGCCAGCAGTCAGGGGACTAGTTTCAATGAGCAGTTCTTC. It yields the protein CASSQGTSFNEQFF.

This chain joins TRBV3-1 (or the pseudogene TRBV3-2) and TRBJ2-7, with 14 bases lining up with TRBD2. The CDR3 loop spans 15 amino acids. Germline loops: CDR1 LGHDT, CDR2 YNNKEL (reference sequence). With V trimmed by 4 bases and J by 4 bases, 3 bases remained unmatched. Here the CDR3 reads CASSPGLAGVYEQYF. CDR3 bases: TGTGCCAGCAGCCCGGGACTAGCGGGGGTTTACGAGCAGTACTTC.

J is TRBJ2-7 and V is TRBV28; TRBD1 is a possible D gene (6 bases). This CDR3 contains 15 residues. The V end lost 2 bases, the J end lost 3 bases, and 14 bases lay between the germline ends. Germline V gene lookup returns CDR1 MDHEN and CDR2 SYDVKM. The CDR3 coding sequence is TGTGCCAGCAGTTTAAGTCCAGGGGCTGACTACGAGCAGTACTTC. Translating gives CASSLSPGADYEQYF.

The chain combines TRBV4-2 with TRBJ1-1, with D possibly matching TRBD1 (6 bases). This CDR3 has 13 residues. Trimming pared 3 bases from V and 8 bases from J, leaving 13 bases between. The V gene's germline CDR1 is LGHNA and CDR2 YNFKEQ. CDR3: CASSHHDRSEAFF. DNA for the CDR3: TGTGCCAGCAGCCACCACGACAGGTCAGAAGCTTTCTTT.

The genes are TRBV3-1 (or the pseudogene TRBV3-2) and TRBJ1-4; D might be TRBD1 (6 bases). Trimming cost V 0 bases and J 5 bases, with 13 bases left between them. CDR3 length equals 16 residues. Germline CDR1 LGHDT, CDR2 YNNKEL (reference sequence). The CDR3 DNA sequence: TGTGCCAGCAGCCAAGAGGGGGCCGGGGACAATGAAAAACTGTTTTTT. Translating it yields CASSQEGAGDNEKLFF.

V gene TRBV7-9 combines with J gene TRBJ2-7, with D tentatively TRBD1 (6 bases). Germline V CDR1 and CDR2: SEHNR, FQNEAQ (reference sequence). The ends were cut back, 5 bases at V and 7 bases at J, with 24 bases in the middle. This CDR3 has 16 residues. In DNA form, the CDR3 reads TGTGCCAGCAGCCGGGTGGTACAGGGCGGCTTGGGGGAGCAGTACTTC. As protein: CASSRVVQGGLGEQYF. Drawing the rest from reference TRBV7-9 and TRBJ2-7, the complete variable domain is DTGVSQNPRHKITKRGQNVTFRCDPISEHNRLYWYRQTLGQGPEFLTYFQNEAQLEKSRLLSDRFSAERPKGSFSTLEIQRTEQGDSAMYLCASSRVVQGGLGEQYFGPGTRLTVT.

The CDR3 coding sequence is TGTGCCCGAGCGGGGGGCTTCTACAATGAGCAGTTCTTC. Its protein product is CARAGGFYNEQFF. The genes are TRBV30 and TRBJ2-1; 9 bases are a match to TRBD2. From germline, CDR1 is GTSNPN and CDR2 SVGIG (reference sequence). The CDR3 extends over 13 amino acids. Trimming at V came to 8 bases and at J to 3 bases, leaving 5 bases not matched to a gene.

This clone has just a few counts. V usage is TRBV5-6 and J usage is TRBJ1-2; 7 nucleotides agree with TRBD1. The CDR3 consists of 13 residues. Germline CDR1 is SGHDT and CDR2 is YYEEEE. The ends lost 2 bases at V and 4 bases at J; junction bases unmatched: 2. The CDR3 protein is CASSLGTAYGYTF. Here the CDR3 DNA reads TGTGCCAGCAGCTTAGGGACAGCCTATGGCTACACCTTC.

A single count supports this clone. The V call is TRBV11-1, the J call TRBJ2-1, with TRBD1 matching over 9 bases. CDR1 is SGHAT, CDR2 FQDESV, per germline (reference sequence). Trimming took 6 bases from V and 1 from J; bases not matched to a gene: 4. The CDR3 contains 15 residues. The CDR3 reads CASRPGQGSYNEQFF. Here the CDR3 DNA reads TGTGCCAGCAGGCCCGGACAGGGGTCCTACAATGAGCAGTTCTTC.

The CDR3 region has the DNA TGTGCCAGCTCACCTCGGACTACTTTCCATGAGCAGTTCTTC. This sequence encodes CASSPRTTFHEQFF. The gene calls are TRBV18 and TRBJ2-1; D possibly corresponds to TRBD2 (6 bases). Germline assignment: CDR1 KGHSH and CDR2 LQKENI. The CDR3 runs 14 residues. The V and J ends lost 3 bases and 8 bases respectively, with 14 bases between them.

The J gene is TRBJ2-3, the V gene TRBV3-1 (or the pseudogene TRBV3-2); TRBD2 aligns across 11 bases. CDR1 and CDR2 (germline): LGHDT, YNNKEL (reference sequence). The V gene end was trimmed by 1 base and the J gene end by 2 bases; junction bases not matched to a gene: 2. The CDR3 is made up of 16 amino acids. The CDR3 DNA is TGTGCCAGCAGCCAAGTAGCGGGGGGGCCCACAGATACGCAGTATTTT. Protein: CASSQVAGGPTDTQYF.

This chain connects TRBV30 to TRBJ2-7, with 12 bases aligning to TRBD1. Germline V gene lookup returns CDR1 GTSNPN and CDR2 SVGIG (reference sequence). J was trimmed by 5 bases and V by 1 base; bases with no gene match: 3. The CDR3 has 14 residues. CDR3 sequence (DNA): TGTGCCTGGAGTGAGGGACAGGGGGCGAACGAGCAGTACTTC. Its translation: CAWSEGQGANEQYF.

J is TRBJ2-3 and V is TRBV12-3 or TRBV12-4, with D uncertain. The CDR3 extends over 11 amino acids. The V end lost 7 bases, the J end lost 6 bases, and 8 bases lay between the germline ends. CDR3 residues: CASMRWDTQYF. The CDR3 nucleotides are TGTGCCAGCATGCGTTGGGATACGCAGTATTTT.

V gene TRBV6-5 combines with J gene TRBJ1-2, with unresolved D. The germline V and J ends were trimmed by 4 bases and 0 bases, with 15 bases remaining between them. In germline, CDR1 is MNHEY, CDR2 SVGAGI. The CDR3 is 16 amino acids. The DNA for the CDR3 is TGTGCCAGCAGTTCACTCGGGGTCTATTCTAACTATGGCTACACCTTC. It is translated as CASSSLGVYSNYGYTF.

The chain links TRBV28 to TRBJ1-5; the D gene is possibly TRBD1 (6 bases). The CDR3 sequence is 15 residues long. Trimming pared 6 bases from V and 2 bases from J, leaving 14 bases between. Germline assignment: CDR1 MDHEN and CDR2 SYDVKM. The CDR3 is CASRPRGGGNQPQHF. CDR3 sequence (DNA): TGTGCCAGCAGACCGCGGGGGGGCGGCAATCAGCCCCAGCATTTT.

This chain links TRBV28 with TRBJ1-1, with a possible D match to TRBD1 (6 bases). V lost 4 bases, J lost 3 bases, and 6 bases lay in between. Germline values: CDR1 MDHEN, CDR2 SYDVKM. The CDR3 has 12 residues. The DNA for the CDR3 is TGTGCCAGCAGTTCAGGGGACACTGAAGCTTTCTTT. It is translated as CASSSGDTEAFF.